This T cell receptor (beta chain) emerged from a study of T cells in women clearing cervical HPV infection. Study-level background: Donors had HPV16-related CIN3 or worse; 2 had invasive cancer. Case blood was drawn a median about 150 days after lesion detection. Study results and limitations: TRBV6-7 relative abundance averaged roughly 0.1% in cases and approximately 0.15% in controls.

V was clipped by 0 bases and J by 6 bases, with 9 bases between them. Germline CDR1 SGHAT, CDR2 FQNNGV. This CDR3 is built from 15 residues. Dot-blot hybridization genotyped cervical HPV amplified with MY09/MY11 PCR. As for this clone: Its antigen is still unknown. The read falls 3 residues short of the CDR3 end, and the missing part is taken from the germline J gene.

Only in-frame clones appear in the TCRdb table, and some are missing; sequencing was by immunoSEQ multiplex PCR. With about 15,000 clones in the sample, the ten largest clones hold around a tenth. V usage is TRBV11-2 and J usage is TRBJ1-6; D ambiguous. The sequenced sample was blood buffy coat. The sequence was obtained from a woman between 18 and 75 years old with a cervical HPV16 infection that either progressed to CIN3+ or cleared (not recorded which). Here the CDR3 reads CASSLEAGSNSPLHF. The CDR3 bases that were read are TGTGCCAGCAGCTTAGAGGCAGGCAGTAATTCACCC.